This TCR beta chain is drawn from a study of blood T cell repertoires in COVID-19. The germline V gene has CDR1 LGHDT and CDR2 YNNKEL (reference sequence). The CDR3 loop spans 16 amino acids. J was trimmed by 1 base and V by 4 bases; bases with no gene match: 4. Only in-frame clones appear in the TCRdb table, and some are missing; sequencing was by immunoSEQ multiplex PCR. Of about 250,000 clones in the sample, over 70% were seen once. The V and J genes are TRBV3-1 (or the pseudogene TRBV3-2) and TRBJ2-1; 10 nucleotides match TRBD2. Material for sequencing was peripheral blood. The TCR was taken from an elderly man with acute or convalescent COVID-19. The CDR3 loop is CASSLPGLASYNEQFF. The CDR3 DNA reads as TGTGCCAGCAGCCTACCGGGACTAGCGTCCTACAATGAGCAGTTCTTC.